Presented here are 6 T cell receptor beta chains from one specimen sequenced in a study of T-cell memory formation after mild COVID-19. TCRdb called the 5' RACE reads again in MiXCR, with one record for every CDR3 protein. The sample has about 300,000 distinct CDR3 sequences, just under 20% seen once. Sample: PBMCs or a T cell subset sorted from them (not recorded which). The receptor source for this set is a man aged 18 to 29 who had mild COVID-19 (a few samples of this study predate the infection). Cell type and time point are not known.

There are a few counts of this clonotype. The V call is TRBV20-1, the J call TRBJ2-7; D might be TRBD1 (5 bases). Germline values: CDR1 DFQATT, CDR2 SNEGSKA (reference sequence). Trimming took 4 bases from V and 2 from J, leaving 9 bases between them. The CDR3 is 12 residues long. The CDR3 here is CSAKDSPYEQYF. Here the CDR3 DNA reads TGCAGTGCTAAAGACAGTCCCTACGAGCAGTACTTC.

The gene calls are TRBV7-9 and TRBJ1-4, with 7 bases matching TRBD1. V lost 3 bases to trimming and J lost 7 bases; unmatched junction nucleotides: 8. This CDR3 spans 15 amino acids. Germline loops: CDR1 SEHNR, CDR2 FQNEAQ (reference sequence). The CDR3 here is CASSLGTDGIEKLFF. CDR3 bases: TGTGCCAGCAGCTTGGGGACAGACGGGATTGAAAAACTGTTTTTT.

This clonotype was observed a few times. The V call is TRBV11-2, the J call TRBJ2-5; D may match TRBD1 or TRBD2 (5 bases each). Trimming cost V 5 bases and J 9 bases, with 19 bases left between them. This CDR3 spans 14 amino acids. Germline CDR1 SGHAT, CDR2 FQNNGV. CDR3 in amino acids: CASSGGGGLRAQYF. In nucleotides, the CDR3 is TGTGCCAGCAGCGGGGGTGGGGGTCTCAGGGCCCAGTACTTC.

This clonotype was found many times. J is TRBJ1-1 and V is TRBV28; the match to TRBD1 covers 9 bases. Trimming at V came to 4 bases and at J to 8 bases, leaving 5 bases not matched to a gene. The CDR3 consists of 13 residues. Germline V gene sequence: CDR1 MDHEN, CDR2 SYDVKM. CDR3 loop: CASSWGGQGEAFF. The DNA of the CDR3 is TGTGCCAGCAGTTGGGGGGGACAGGGCGAAGCTTTCTTT.

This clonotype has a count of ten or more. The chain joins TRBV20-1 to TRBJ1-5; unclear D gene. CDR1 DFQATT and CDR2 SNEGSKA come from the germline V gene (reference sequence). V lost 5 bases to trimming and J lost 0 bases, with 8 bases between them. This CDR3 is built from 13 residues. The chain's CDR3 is CSAYDNSNQPQHF. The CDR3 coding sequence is TGCAGTGCTTATGACAATAGCAATCAGCCCCAGCATTTT.

Here the CDR3 reads CSVLTGGLSGEQYF. DNA for the CDR3: TGCAGCGTTTTGACTGGGGGCCTCTCGGGGGAGCAGTACTTC. This sequence joins TRBV29-1 and TRBJ2-7; a possible D gene is TRBD1 (6 bases). Germline loops: CDR1 SQVTM, CDR2 ANQGSEA. This CDR3 contains 14 residues. V shed 5 bases and J shed 7 bases, with 21 bases lying between them.